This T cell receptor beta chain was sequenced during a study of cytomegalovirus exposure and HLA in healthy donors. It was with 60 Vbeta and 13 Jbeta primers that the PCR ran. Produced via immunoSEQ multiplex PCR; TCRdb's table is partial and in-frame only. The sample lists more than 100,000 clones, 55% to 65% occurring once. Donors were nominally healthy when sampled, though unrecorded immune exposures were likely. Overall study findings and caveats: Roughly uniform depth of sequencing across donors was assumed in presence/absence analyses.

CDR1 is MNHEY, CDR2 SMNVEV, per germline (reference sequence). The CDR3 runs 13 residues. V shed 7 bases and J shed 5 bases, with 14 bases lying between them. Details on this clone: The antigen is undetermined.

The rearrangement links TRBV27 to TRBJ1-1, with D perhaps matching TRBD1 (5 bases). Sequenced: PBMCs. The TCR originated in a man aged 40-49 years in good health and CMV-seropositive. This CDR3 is CASTPHGGTEAFF. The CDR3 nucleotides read TGTGCCAGCACCCCACACGGGGGGACTGAAGCTTTCTTT.